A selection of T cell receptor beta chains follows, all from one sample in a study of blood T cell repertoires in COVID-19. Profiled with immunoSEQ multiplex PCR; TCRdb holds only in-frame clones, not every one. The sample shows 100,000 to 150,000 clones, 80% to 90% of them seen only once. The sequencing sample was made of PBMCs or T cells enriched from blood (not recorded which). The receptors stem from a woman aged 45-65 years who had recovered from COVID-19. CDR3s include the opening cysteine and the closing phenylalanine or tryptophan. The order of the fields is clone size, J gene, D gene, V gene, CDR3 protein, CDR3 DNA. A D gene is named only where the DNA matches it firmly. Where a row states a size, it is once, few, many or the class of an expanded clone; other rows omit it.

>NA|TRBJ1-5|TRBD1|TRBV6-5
CASSRETGGNQPQHF
TGTGCCAGCAGCCGAGAGACAGGGGGCAATCAGCCCCAGCATTTT
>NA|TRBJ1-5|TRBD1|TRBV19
CASSKRDSSGQPQHF
TGTGCCAGTAGTAAGAGGGACAGCTCGGGGCAGCCCCAGCATTTT
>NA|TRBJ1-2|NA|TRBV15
CATRKSTGNYNYGYTF
TGTGCCACCCGTAAAAGTACAGGGAACTATAACTATGGCTACACCTTC
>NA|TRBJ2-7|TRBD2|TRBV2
CASSEGSGGTYEQYF
TGTGCCAGCAGTGAGGGTAGCGGGGGGACCTACGAGCAGTACTTC
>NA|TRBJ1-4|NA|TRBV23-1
CASSQTMGPFFEKLFF
TGCGCCAGCAGTCAAACAATGGGCCCATTCTTTGAAAAACTGTTTTTT
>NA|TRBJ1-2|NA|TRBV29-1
CSVERGENYGYTF
TGCAGCGTTGAAAGGGGCGAGAACTATGGCTACACCTTC
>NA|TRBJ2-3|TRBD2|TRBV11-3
CASSLDLAGSTDTQYF
TGTGCCAGCAGCTTAGATCTAGCGGGGAGCACAGATACGCAGTATTTT
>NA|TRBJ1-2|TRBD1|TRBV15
CATSRAYTGGDGYTF
TGTGCCACCAGCAGAGCCTATACAGGGGGCGATGGCTACACCTTC
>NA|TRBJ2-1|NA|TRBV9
CASSARLEPRNNEQFF
TGTGCCAGCAGCGCCCGCTTGGAGCCGCGAAACAATGAGCAGTTCTTC
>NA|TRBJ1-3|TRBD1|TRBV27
CASSLQGSDTIYF
TGTGCCAGCAGTCTACAGGGGAGCGACACCATATATTTT
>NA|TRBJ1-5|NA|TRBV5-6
CASSLEGFSGQPQHF
TGTGCCAGCAGCTTGGAGGGGTTTAGTGGTCAGCCCCAGCATTTT
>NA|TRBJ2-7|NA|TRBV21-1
CASSRRQLISYEQYF
TGTGCCAGCAGCAGGCGACAGCTAATCTCCTACGAGCAGTACTTC
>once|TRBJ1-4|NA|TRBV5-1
CASSLLPGRGNEKLFF
TGCGCCAGCAGCCTTCTCCCAGGGAGGGGTAATGAAAAACTGTTTTTT
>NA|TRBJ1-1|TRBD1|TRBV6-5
CASSYSRGQGTEAFF
TGTGCCAGCAGTTACTCGAGAGGACAGGGGACTGAAGCTTTCTTT
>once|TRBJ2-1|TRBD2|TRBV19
CASSQRGNYNEQFF
TGTGCCAGTAGTCAGCGGGGGAACTACAATGAGCAGTTCTTC
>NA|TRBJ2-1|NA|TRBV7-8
CASSLLEGVGSYNEQFF
TGTGCCAGCAGCTTATTAGAGGGGGTAGGTTCCTACAATGAGCAGTTCTTC
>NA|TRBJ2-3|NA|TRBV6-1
CASSEAGLTDTQYF
TGTGCCAGCAGTGAAGCGGGGCTCACAGATACGCAGTATTTT
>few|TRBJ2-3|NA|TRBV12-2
CARYARSGGTIDTQYF
TGTGCAAGGTACGCGAGGAGCGGGGGAACGATAGATACGCAGTATTTT
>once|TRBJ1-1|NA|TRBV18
CASSPGGPTEAFF
TGTGCCAGCTCCCCGGGAGGGCCCACTGAAGCTTTCTTT
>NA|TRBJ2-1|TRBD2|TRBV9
CASSVGGTSRYNEQFF
TGTGCCAGCAGCGTAGGAGGGACTAGCAGATACAATGAGCAGTTCTTC
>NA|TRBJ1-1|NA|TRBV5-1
CASSPPDSANTEAFF
TGCGCCAGCAGCCCACCAGACAGCGCTAACACTGAAGCTTTCTTT
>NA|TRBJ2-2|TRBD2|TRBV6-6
CASSPPSGGTRNTGELFF
TGTGCCAGCAGTCCTCCTAGCGGGGGGACTCGGAACACCGGGGAGCTGTTTTTT
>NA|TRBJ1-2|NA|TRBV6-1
CASSDAEASYGYTF
TGTGCCAGCAGTGATGCGGAGGCATCCTATGGCTACACCTTC
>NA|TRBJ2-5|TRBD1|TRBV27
CASSLFHTGAAQETQYF
TGTGCCAGCAGTTTATTCCACACAGGGGCCGCTCAAGAGACCCAGTACTTC
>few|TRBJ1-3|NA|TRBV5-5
CASSLQGSGNTIYF
TGTGCCAGCAGCTTACAGGGTTCTGGAAACACCATATATTTT
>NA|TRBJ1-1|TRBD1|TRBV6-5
CASRGAGGLTEAFF
TGTGCCAGCAGGGGAGCAGGGGGTCTCACTGAAGCTTTCTTT
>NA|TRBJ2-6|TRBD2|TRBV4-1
CASSQASNVAAGGLSGANVLTF
TGCGCCAGCAGCCAAGCAAGTAATGTCGCAGCGGGGGGGCTAAGTGGGGCCAACGTCCTGACTTTC
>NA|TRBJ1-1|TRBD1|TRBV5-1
CASSSIGTGGGTEAFF
TGCGCCAGCAGTTCAATCGGGACAGGGGGCGGCACTGAAGCTTTCTTT
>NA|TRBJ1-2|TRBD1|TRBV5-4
CASSPGTGSSYGYTF
TGTGCCAGCAGCCCCGGGACAGGGAGTAGCTATGGCTACACCTTC
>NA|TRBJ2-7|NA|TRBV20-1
CSASQASYEQYF
TGCAGTGCTAGTCAAGCTTCCTACGAGCAGTACTTC
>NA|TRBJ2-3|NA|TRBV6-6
CAIRPSGGMNTQYF
TGTGCCATCAGGCCGTCCGGAGGGATGAATACGCAGTATTTT
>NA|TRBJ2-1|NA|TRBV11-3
CASSSRGKGTYNEQFF
TGTGCCAGCAGCTCTAGGGGAAAGGGGACCTACAATGAGCAGTTCTTC
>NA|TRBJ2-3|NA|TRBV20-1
CSAKVAGTQYF
TGCAGTGCAAAGGTCGCGGGTACGCAGTATTTT
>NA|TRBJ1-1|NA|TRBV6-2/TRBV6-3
CASSYSIDLAFF
TGTGCCAGCAGTTACTCGATTGACTTAGCTTTCTTT
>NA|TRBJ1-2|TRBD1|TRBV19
CASSPQTGTGVLGYGYTF
TGTGCCAGTAGCCCTCAAACCGGGACAGGGGTTCTCGGTTATGGCTACACCTTC
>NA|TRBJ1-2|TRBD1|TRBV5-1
CASRAEDRGRGYTF
TGCGCCAGCAGGGCCGAAGACAGGGGTCGTGGCTACACCTTC
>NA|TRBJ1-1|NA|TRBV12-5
CASGLNREDTEAFF
TGTGCTAGTGGTTTGAATAGGGAGGACACTGAAGCTTTCTTT
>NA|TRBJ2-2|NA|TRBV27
CASSLWSENTGELFF
TGTGCCAGCAGTTTATGGAGCGAGAACACCGGGGAGCTGTTTTTT
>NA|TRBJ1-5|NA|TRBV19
CASSMGRGWWDNQPQHF
TGTGCCAGTAGTATGGGCAGGGGATGGTGGGACAATCAGCCCCAGCATTTT
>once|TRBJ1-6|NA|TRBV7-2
CASSLEMSVNNSPLHF
TGTGCCAGCAGCTTGGAGATGTCAGTAAATAATTCACCCCTCCACTTT
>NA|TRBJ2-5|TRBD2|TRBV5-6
CASSPLAGGLGETQYF
TGTGCCAGCAGCCCGCTAGCGGGGGGGCTTGGAGAGACCCAGTACTTC
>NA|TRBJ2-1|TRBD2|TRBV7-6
CASSLTGGTYNEQFF
TGTGCCAGCAGCTTGACGGGGGGGACTTACAATGAGCAGTTCTTC
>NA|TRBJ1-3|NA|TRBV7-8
CASSLVGTVPGNTIYF
TGTGCCAGCAGCTTAGTCGGTACGGTTCCAGGAAACACCATATATTTT
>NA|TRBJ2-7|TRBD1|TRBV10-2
CASSERTGPTYEQYF
TGCGCCAGCAGTGAGAGGACAGGTCCTACCTACGAGCAGTACTTC
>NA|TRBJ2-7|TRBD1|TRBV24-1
CATSVPDRGAEQYF
TGTGCCACCAGTGTCCCCGACAGGGGGGCCGAGCAGTACTTC
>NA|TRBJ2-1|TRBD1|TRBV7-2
CASSLPQGWYNEQFF
TGTGCCAGCAGCTTACCACAGGGGTGGTACAATGAGCAGTTCTTC